This T cell receptor beta chain was captured in a study of T cell responses to AZD1222 COVID-19 vaccine. Here immunoSEQ multiplex PCR was the method, and the copy in TCRdb shows in-frame clones only, minus some. The sample carries under 200,000 clones, 85% to 95% recorded once. The CDR3 has 14 amino acids. V dropped 3 bases and J dropped 5; count of bases not matched to a gene: 3. The germline gives CDR1 LNHDA, CDR2 SQIVND (reference sequence). This clone was observed once. Its target is unknown. Study-wide results and limits: The peak T cell response came first, and repertoires were sampled only after it. Spike-wide coverage was observed for vaccine-associated CD4 TCRs, with dominant responses at 160-218 and 743-854. Per reports, nearly half of all spike-specific TCRs target regions that are unmutated in variants.

This chain uses TRBV19 with TRBJ1-4; 7 bases match TRBD1. Sequencing used peripheral blood, obtained 28 days after the second dose of the MenACWY control vaccine. The sequence was collected from an adult who received the MenACWY meningococcal vaccine as a control. The CDR3 reads CASSIGTENEKLFF. Here the CDR3 DNA reads TGTGCCAGTAGTATTGGGACAGAGAATGAAAAACTGTTTTTT.